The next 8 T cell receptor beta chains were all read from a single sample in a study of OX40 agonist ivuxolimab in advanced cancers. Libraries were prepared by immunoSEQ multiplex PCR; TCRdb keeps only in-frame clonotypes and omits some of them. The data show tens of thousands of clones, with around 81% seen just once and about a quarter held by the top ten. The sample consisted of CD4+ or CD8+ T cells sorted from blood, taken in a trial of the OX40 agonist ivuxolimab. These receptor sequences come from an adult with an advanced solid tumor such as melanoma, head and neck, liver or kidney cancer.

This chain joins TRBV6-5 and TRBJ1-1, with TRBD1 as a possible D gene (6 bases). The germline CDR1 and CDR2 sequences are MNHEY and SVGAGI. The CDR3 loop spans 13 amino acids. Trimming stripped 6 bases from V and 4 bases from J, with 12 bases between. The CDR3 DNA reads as TGTGCCAGCAGCACCGGACAGCTCACTGAAGCTTTCTTT. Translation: CASSTGQLTEAFF.

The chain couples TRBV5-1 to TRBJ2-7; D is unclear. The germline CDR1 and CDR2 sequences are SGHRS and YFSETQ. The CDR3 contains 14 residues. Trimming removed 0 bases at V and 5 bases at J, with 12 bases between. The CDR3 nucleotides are TGCGCCAGCAGCTTGGTGTCCAGTCCCAACGAGCAGTACTTC. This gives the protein CASSLVSSPNEQYF.

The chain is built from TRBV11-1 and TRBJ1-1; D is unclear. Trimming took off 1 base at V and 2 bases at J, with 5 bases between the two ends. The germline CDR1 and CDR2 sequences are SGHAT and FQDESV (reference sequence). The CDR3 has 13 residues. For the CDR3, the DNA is TGTGCCAGCAGCTTAGAGTACAACACTGAAGCTTTCTTT. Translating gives CASSLEYNTEAFF.

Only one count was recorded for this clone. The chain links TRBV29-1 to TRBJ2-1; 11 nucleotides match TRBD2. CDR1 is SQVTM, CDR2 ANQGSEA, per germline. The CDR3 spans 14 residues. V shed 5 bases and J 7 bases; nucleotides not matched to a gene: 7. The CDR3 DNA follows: TGCAGCGTTCCTACTAGCGGGAGTTGGAATGAGCAGTTCTTC. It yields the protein CSVPTSGSWNEQFF.

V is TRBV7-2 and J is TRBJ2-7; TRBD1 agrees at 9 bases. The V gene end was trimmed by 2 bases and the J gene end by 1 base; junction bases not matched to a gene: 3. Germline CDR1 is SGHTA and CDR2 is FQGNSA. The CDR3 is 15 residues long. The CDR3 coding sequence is TGTGCCAGCAGCTTAACCGGGACAGGGTCCTACGAGCAGTACTTC. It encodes CASSLTGTGSYEQYF.

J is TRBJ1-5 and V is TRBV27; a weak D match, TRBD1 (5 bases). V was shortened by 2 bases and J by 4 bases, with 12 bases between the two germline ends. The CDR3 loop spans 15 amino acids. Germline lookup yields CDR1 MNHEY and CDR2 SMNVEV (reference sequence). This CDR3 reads CASSLITGNNQPQHF. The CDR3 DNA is TGTGCCAGCAGTTTAATAACAGGCAATAATCAGCCCCAGCATTTT.

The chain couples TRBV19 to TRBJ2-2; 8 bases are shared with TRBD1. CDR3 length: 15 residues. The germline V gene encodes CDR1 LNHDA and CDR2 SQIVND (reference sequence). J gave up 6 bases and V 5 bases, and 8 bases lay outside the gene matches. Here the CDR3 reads CASSFGQGMPGELFF. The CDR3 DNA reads TGTGCCAGTAGTTTCGGACAGGGTATGCCCGGGGAGCTGTTTTTT.

Here the CDR3 reads CASTLGTPYNEQFF. Here the CDR3 DNA reads TGTGCCAGCACCCTGGGGACACCCTACAATGAGCAGTTCTTC. The chain joins TRBV27 to TRBJ2-1, with a tentative D call TRBD1 (6 bases). This CDR3 is built from 14 residues. CDR1 is MNHEY and CDR2 is SMNVEV in the germline V gene (reference sequence). Trimming removed 7 bases from V and 2 bases from J, with 12 bases in between.